The 2 T cell receptor beta chains presented below share a single source sample, sequenced in a study of OX40 agonist ivuxolimab in advanced cancers. This table comes from immunoSEQ multiplex PCR, and its TCRdb copy is limited to in-frame clones, with some not included. The repertoire consists of 130,000 or so clones, with about nine tenths occurring once and the leading ten covering 0.9% to 1.2%. Sequencing used CD4+ or CD8+ T cells sorted from blood, obtained in a trial of the OX40 agonist ivuxolimab. The receptors here all came from an adult with an advanced solid tumor such as melanoma, head and neck, liver or kidney cancer.

The chain uses TRBV9 and TRBJ2-2, with a weak D call TRBD2 (6 bases). The CDR3 runs 15 residues. Germline CDR1 is SGDLS and CDR2 is YYNGEE. V lost 0 bases to trimming and J lost 4 bases, with 10 bases between them. CDR3 sequence: CASSVAGLLTGELFF. Here the CDR3 DNA reads TGTGCCAGCAGCGTAGCGGGACTGCTCACCGGGGAGCTGTTTTTT. Together with reference TRBV9 and TRBJ2-2, the CDR3 gives the full variable domain: DSGVTQTPKHLITATGQRVTLRCSPRSGDLSVYWYQQSLDQGLQFLIQYYNGEERAKGNILERFSAQQFPDLHSELNLSSLELGDSALYFCASSVAGLLTGELFFGEGSRLTVL.

This clone has only one observation. This CDR3 is CASSELGAEGTGELFF. As DNA, the CDR3 is TGTGCCAGCAGTGAATTAGGGGCGGAGGGCACCGGGGAGCTGTTTTTT. The V call is TRBV25-1, the J call TRBJ2-2; a weak D match, TRBD2 (6 bases). V gave up 1 base and J gave up 4 bases, with 13 bases separating them. This CDR3 is 16 amino acids long. Germline CDR1 and CDR2: MGHDK and SYGVNS.